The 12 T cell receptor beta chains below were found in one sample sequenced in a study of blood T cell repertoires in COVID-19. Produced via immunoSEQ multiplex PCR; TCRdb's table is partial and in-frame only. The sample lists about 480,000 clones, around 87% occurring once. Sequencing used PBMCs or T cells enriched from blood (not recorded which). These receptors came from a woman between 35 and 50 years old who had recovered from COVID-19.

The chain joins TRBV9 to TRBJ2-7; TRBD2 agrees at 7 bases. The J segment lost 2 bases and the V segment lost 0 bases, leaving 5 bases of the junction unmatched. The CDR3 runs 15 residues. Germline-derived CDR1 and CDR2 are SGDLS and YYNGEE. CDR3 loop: CASSVGGLAAYEQYF. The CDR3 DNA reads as TGTGCCAGCAGCGTAGGTGGGCTAGCGGCCTACGAGCAGTACTTC.

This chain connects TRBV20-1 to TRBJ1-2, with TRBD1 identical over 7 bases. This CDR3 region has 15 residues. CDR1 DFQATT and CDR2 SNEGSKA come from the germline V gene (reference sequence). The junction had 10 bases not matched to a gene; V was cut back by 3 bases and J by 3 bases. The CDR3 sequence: CSASRAWQGDYGYTF. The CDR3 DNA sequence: TGCAGTGCTAGTCGGGCTTGGCAGGGGGACTATGGCTACACCTTC.

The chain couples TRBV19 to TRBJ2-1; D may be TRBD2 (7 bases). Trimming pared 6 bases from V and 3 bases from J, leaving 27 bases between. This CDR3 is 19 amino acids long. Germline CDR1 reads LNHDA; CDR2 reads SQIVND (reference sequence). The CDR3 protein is CASSKNGGRGTLSYNEQFF. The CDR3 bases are TGTGCCAGTAGCAAAAATGGTGGGAGGGGGACCCTTAGCTACAATGAGCAGTTCTTC.

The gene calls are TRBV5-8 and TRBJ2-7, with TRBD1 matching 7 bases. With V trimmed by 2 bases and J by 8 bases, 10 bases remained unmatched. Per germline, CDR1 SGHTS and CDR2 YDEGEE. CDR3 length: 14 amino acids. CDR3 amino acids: CASSFRNRGVQQYF. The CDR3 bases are TGTGCCAGCAGCTTTCGAAACAGGGGTGTCCAGCAGTACTTC.

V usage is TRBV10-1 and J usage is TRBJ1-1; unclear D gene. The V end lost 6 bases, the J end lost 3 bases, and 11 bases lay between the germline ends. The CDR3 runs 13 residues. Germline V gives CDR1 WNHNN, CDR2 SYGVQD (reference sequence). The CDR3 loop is CASRRGQDTEAFF. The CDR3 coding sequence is TGCGCCAGCAGGAGAGGGCAGGACACTGAAGCTTTCTTT.

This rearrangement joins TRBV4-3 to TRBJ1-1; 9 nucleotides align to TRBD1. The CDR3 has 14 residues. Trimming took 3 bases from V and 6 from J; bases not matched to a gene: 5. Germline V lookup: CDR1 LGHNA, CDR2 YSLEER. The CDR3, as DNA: TGCGCCAGCAGCCATAGCGGGACAGGGCCTGAAGCTTTCTTT. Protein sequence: CASSHSGTGPEAFF.

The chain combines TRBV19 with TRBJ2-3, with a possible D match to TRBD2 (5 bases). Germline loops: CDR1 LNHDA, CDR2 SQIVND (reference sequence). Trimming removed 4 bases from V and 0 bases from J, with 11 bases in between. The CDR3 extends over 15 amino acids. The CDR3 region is CASSTGFMSTDTQYF. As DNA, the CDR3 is TGTGCCAGTAGTACGGGGTTTATGAGCACAGATACGCAGTATTTT.

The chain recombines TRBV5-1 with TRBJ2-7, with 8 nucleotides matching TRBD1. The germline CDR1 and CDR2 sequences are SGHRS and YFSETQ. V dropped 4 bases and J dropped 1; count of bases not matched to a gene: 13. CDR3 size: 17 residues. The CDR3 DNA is TGCGCCAGCAGCGACCAATCAACCAGGGGGCCATCCTACGAGCAGTACTTC. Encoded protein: CASSDQSTRGPSYEQYF.

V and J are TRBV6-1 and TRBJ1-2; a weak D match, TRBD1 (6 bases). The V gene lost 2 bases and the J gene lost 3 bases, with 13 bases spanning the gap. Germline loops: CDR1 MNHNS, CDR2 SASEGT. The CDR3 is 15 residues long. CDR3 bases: TGTGCCAGCAGTGAATGGTCGGACAGAGACTATGGCTACACCTTC. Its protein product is CASSEWSDRDYGYTF.

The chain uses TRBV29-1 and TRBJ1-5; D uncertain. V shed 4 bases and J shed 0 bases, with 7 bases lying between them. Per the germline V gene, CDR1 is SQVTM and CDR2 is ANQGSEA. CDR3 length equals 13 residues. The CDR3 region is CSVGRDSNQPQHF. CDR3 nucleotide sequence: TGCAGCGTTGGTCGGGATAGCAATCAGCCCCAGCATTTT.

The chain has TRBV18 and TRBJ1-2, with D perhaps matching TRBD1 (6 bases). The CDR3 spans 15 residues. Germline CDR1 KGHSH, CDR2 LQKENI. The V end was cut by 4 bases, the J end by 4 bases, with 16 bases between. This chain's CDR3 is CASSQRGGLGYGYTF. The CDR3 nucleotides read TGTGCCAGCTCACAACGGGGGGGCCTTGGCTATGGCTACACCTTC.

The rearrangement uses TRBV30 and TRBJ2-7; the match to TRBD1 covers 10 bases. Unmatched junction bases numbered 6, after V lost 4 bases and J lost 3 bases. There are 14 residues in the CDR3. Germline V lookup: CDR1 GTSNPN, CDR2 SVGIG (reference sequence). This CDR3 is CAWKTTGGSYEQYF. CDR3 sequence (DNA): TGTGCCTGGAAGACGACAGGGGGCAGCTACGAGCAGTACTTC.